This T cell receptor beta chain was captured by sequencing in a study of blood T cell repertoires in COVID-19. Study-level information: Acute and convalescent COVID-19 samples came from the United States, Italy and Spain.

Per the original methods: Nucleated cell counts were estimated from reference gene primer amplification. This table comes from immunoSEQ multiplex PCR, and its TCRdb copy is limited to in-frame clones, with some not included. V, J and clone size derive from that table, while D and trimming were established from the DNA sequence. The sample holds 150,000 to 200,000 clones; about 86% are singletons and the top ten take 2.5% to 3.5%. Trimming took 0 bases from V and 7 from J; bases not matched to a gene: 9. This CDR3 spans 16 amino acids. Per germline, CDR1 KGHSH and CDR2 LQKENI. The material sequenced was peripheral blood. The clonotype originates from a woman in her 30s with active or convalescent COVID-19. The chain carries TRBV18 and TRBJ2-7; TRBD1 matches 10 bases. The CDR3 is CASSPPSDRGLGEQYF. The CDR3 region has the DNA TGTGCCAGCTCACCACCATCCGACAGGGGGCTGGGGGAGCAGTACTTC.